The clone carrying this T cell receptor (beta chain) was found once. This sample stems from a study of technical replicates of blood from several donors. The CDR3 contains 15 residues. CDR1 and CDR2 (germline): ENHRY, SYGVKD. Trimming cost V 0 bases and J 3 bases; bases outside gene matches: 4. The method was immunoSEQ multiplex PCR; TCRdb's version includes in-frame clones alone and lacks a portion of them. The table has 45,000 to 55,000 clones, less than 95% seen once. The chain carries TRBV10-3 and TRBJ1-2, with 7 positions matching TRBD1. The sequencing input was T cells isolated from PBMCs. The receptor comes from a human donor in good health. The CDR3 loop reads CAISESAGGHYGYTF. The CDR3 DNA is TGTGCCATCAGTGAGTCTGCAGGGGGACACTATGGCTACACCTTC.